A single sample gave rise to the 23 T cell receptor beta chains below, sequenced in a study of blood T cell repertoires in COVID-19. Generated by immunoSEQ multiplex PCR, the TCRdb table keeps only in-frame clones and is missing some. The data contain tens of thousands of clones, 80% to 95% of them singletons. The sequencing sample was made of peripheral blood. The receptors originated from a man older than 75 with acute or convalescent COVID-19.

The chain is built from TRBV19 and TRBJ2-7; D might be TRBD1 (6 bases). Germline CDR1 and CDR2: LNHDA and SQIVND (reference sequence). The V gene lost 2 bases and the J gene lost 3 bases, with 14 bases spanning the gap. The CDR3 has 15 amino acids. CDR3 DNA sequence: TGTGCCAGTAGTATACAACAGGGTGGTTACTACGAGCAGTACTTC. This gives the protein CASSIQQGGYYEQYF.

The chain couples TRBV11-3 to TRBJ2-1, with a possible D match to TRBD1 (6 bases). CDR3 length: 14 residues. Deletions cut 3 bases from V and 3 bases from J, with 9 bases between. The germline V gene encodes CDR1 SGHNT and CDR2 YENEEA. The CDR3 bases are TGTGCCAGCAGCTTGGGGGCAATCTACAATGAGCAGTTCTTC. Amino acid sequence: CASSLGAIYNEQFF.

This chain uses TRBV24-1 with TRBJ2-2; 9 bases agree with TRBD1. CDR1 and CDR2 from the germline V gene are KGHDR and SFDVKD. The ends lost 2 bases at V and 4 bases at J; junction bases unmatched: 10. This CDR3 has 18 amino acids. The DNA of the CDR3 is TGTGCCACCAGTGATTCTTTGAGGACAGGGGCGTTCACCGGGGAGCTGTTTTTT. It encodes CATSDSLRTGAFTGELFF.

The rearrangement links TRBV9 to TRBJ2-2; D not resolved. The CDR3 has 13 residues. Germline V gene data show CDR1 as SGDLS and CDR2 as YYNGEE. Trimming cost V 0 bases and J 4 bases, with 4 bases left between them. The CDR3 loop reads CASSVASTGELFF. CDR3 nucleotide sequence: TGTGCCAGCAGCGTAGCGAGCACCGGGGAGCTGTTTTTT. The full variable domain, its missing parts supplied by reference TRBV9 and TRBJ2-2, is DSGVTQTPKHLITATGQRVTLRCSPRSGDLSVYWYQQSLDQGLQFLIQYYNGEERAKGNILERFSAQQFPDLHSELNLSSLELGDSALYFCASSVASTGELFFGEGSRLTVL.

V usage is TRBV15 and J usage is TRBJ1-5; D is undetermined. Trimming removed 3 bases from V and 3 bases from J, with 9 bases in between. The CDR3 covers 14 residues. Germline V gene data show CDR1 as LNHNV and CDR2 as YYDKDF (reference sequence). CDR3 in DNA: TGTGCCACCAGCAGGGCGGGGAACAATCAGCCCCAGCATTTT. The encoded protein is CATSRAGNNQPQHF.

The V and J genes are TRBV11-2 and TRBJ2-5, with TRBD2 matching over 7 bases. Germline V gene sequence: CDR1 SGHAT, CDR2 FQNNGV. Germline trimming cut 7 bases from V and 5 bases from J; bases unmatched to any gene: 10. The CDR3 covers 14 residues. The CDR3 DNA is TGTGCCAGCACCCCCTCCCGGGGGGTGGAGACCCAGTACTTC. It specifies CASTPSRGVETQYF.

The chain recombines TRBV30 with TRBJ1-2, with 10 bases identical to TRBD1. The CDR3 is 13 residues long. Germline V CDR1 and CDR2: GTSNPN, SVGIG (reference sequence). Losses at the gene ends were 3 bases for V and 7 bases for J; bases not matched to a gene: 5. The CDR3 here is CAWRGQGLGGYTF. The DNA for the CDR3 is TGTGCCTGGAGGGGACAGGGGCTTGGTGGCTACACCTTC.

The genes are TRBV29-1 and TRBJ1-1, with a possible D match to TRBD1 (5 bases). The ends were cut back, 5 bases at V and 5 bases at J, with 12 bases in the middle. The length of the CDR3 is 12 residues. Germline CDR1 reads SQVTM; CDR2 reads ANQGSEA. The CDR3 is CSVNRGNTEAFF. The DNA of the CDR3 is TGCAGCGTTAATAGGGGTAATACTGAAGCTTTCTTT.

This sequence joins TRBV4-2 and TRBJ2-7, with a weak D call TRBD2 (6 bases). Germline V gives CDR1 LGHNA, CDR2 YNFKEQ. The V end was cut by 0 bases, the J end by 12 bases, with 21 bases between. The CDR3 has 15 residues. The DNA for the CDR3 is TGTGCCAGCAGCCAAGATCGGGCCAACGGGGGAGGTCTGTACTTC. Translating it yields CASSQDRANGGGLYF.

The chain has TRBV6-4 and TRBJ1-1, with D unclear. Trimming removed 6 bases from V and 1 base from J, with 9 bases in between. Germline V gene data show CDR1 as MRHNA and CDR2 as SNTAGT. The CDR3 is 13 amino acids. CDR3 in DNA: TGTGCCAGCAGACTGTCGGGGAACACTGAAGCTTTCTTT. Translation gives CASRLSGNTEAFF.

The chain couples TRBV5-8 to TRBJ1-5, with D possibly TRBD1 on 5 matching bases. V lost 2 bases and J 2 bases, leaving 14 bases between the germline ends. The CDR3 covers 16 residues. The germline gives CDR1 SGHTS, CDR2 YDEGEE. CDR3 in DNA: TGTGCCAGCAGCTTACTAGTCGGGGGGGGCAATCAGCCCCAGCATTTT. It translates to CASSLLVGGGNQPQHF.

The chain carries TRBV7-8 and TRBJ1-2; D gene ambiguous. The CDR3 covers 16 residues. CDR1 and CDR2 (germline): SGHVS, FQNEAQ. Between the trimmed V and J ends, which lost 0 bases and 3 bases, there was a span of 14 bases. The CDR3 sequence is CASSLAAGNPYYGYTF. The CDR3 DNA sequence: TGTGCCAGCAGCTTAGCTGCAGGAAACCCATACTATGGCTACACCTTC. Full variable domain (missing parts from reference TRBV7-8 and TRBJ1-2): GAGVSQSPRYKVAKRGQDVALRCDPISGHVSLFWYQQALGQGPEFLTYFQNEAQLDKSGLPSDRFFAERPEGSVSTLKIQRTQQEDSAVYLCASSLAAGNPYYGYTFGSGTRLTVV.

The chain combines TRBV29-1 with TRBJ1-2, with D perhaps TRBD1 (5 bases). Germline V gene sequence: CDR1 SQVTM, CDR2 ANQGSEA. The CDR3 has 12 residues. V lost 3 bases and J lost 8, with 13 bases in between. In DNA, the CDR3 is TGCAGCGTTGAGTGGGAGGGACGCGGCTACACCTTC. This translates into CSVEWEGRGYTF.

The rearrangement links TRBV3-1 (or the pseudogene TRBV3-2) to TRBJ2-2; D may be TRBD2 (6 bases). This CDR3 region has 17 residues. Deletions cut 0 bases from V and 0 bases from J, with 11 bases between. Germline V gives CDR1 LGHDT, CDR2 YNNKEL (reference sequence). The CDR3 loop is CASSQEFGGANTGELFF. The CDR3 DNA follows: TGTGCCAGCAGCCAAGAGTTCGGGGGAGCGAACACCGGGGAGCTGTTTTTT.

This chain uses TRBV29-1 with TRBJ1-3; D is perhaps TRBD1 (6 bases). The CDR3 is 15 amino acids. Germline assignment: CDR1 SQVTM and CDR2 ANQGSEA. V lost 7 bases and J lost 0, with 16 bases in between. The CDR3 here is CSADPGHNSGNTIYF. CDR3 DNA sequence: TGCAGCGCAGACCCGGGACACAACTCTGGAAACACCATATATTTT. Drawing the rest from reference TRBV29-1 and TRBJ1-3, the complete variable domain is SAVISQKPSRDICQRGTSLTIQCQVDSQVTMMFWYRQQPGQSLTLIATANQGSEATYESGFVIDKFPISRPNLTFSTLTVSNMSPEDSSIYLCSADPGHNSGNTIYFGEGSWLTVV.

This clone was detected once. The V call is TRBV19, the J call TRBJ1-2; D remains unclear. The CDR3 is 13 amino acids. V shed 7 bases and J shed 1 base, with 10 bases lying between them. Germline assignment: CDR1 LNHDA and CDR2 SQIVND (reference sequence). The CDR3 sequence is CASTMTLNYGYTF. CDR3 DNA: TGTGCCAGTACCATGACACTTAACTATGGCTACACCTTC.

The rearrangement joins TRBV15 to TRBJ2-5; D might be TRBD2 (6 bases). This CDR3 is 15 amino acids long. Germline V gives CDR1 LNHNV, CDR2 YYDKDF (reference sequence). The ends were cut back, 7 bases at V and 1 base at J, with 16 bases in the middle. This chain's CDR3 is CATKTVEGIQETQYF. The CDR3 nucleotides are TGTGCCACCAAGACAGTGGAGGGGATCCAAGAGACCCAGTACTTC.

This clone was seen a single time. The chain has TRBV11-2 and TRBJ1-1, with TRBD1 as a possible D gene (6 bases). Germline loops: CDR1 SGHAT, CDR2 FQNNGV. The CDR3 is made up of 15 amino acids. V lost 1 base, J lost 0 bases, and 9 bases lay in between. DNA of the CDR3: TGTGCCAGCAGCTTAGGACAGGACATGAACACTGAAGCTTTCTTT. It codes for CASSLGQDMNTEAFF.

This clone was recorded a few times. The V gene is TRBV10-3, the J gene TRBJ1-6; tentative D call: TRBD1 (6 bases). From germline, CDR1 is ENHRY and CDR2 SYGVKD. The CDR3 runs to 13 residues. Trimming took off 6 bases at V and 7 bases at J, with 10 bases between the two ends. CDR3 region: CAIRAQGNSPLHF. The CDR3 nucleotides are TGTGCCATCAGGGCCCAGGGGAATTCACCCCTCCACTTT.

The genes are TRBV2 and TRBJ1-5, with TRBD1 matching 7 bases. V lost 2 bases to trimming and J lost 4 bases; unmatched junction nucleotides: 8. CDR1 is SNHLY, CDR2 FYNNEI, per germline. The length of the CDR3 is 16 residues. CDR3 sequence reads: CASSENRQGVNQPQHF. The CDR3 nucleotides read TGTGCCAGCAGTGAAAACCGGCAGGGGGTGAATCAGCCCCAGCATTTT.

This sequence joins TRBV28 and TRBJ2-2; D perhaps matches TRBD2 (7 bases). V shed 4 bases and J shed 3 bases, with 12 bases lying between them. CDR3 length: 15 amino acids. Germline assignment: CDR1 MDHEN and CDR2 SYDVKM. The CDR3 nucleotides read TGTGCCAGCAGTTCGGGGGGCGGGGACACCGGGGAGCTGTTTTTT. Amino acid sequence: CASSSGGGDTGELFF.

This clone was seen once. The chain combines TRBV4-1 with TRBJ1-2; the D gene is possibly TRBD1 (5 bases). Deletions cut 2 bases from V and 2 bases from J, with 15 bases between. Germline CDR1 reads MGHRA; CDR2 reads YSYEKL. The length of the CDR3 is 16 residues. The CDR3 is CASSQRAGGTNYGYTF. As DNA, the CDR3 is TGCGCCAGCAGCCAAAGGGCGGGGGGTACCAACTATGGCTACACCTTC.

The V gene is TRBV3-1 (or the pseudogene TRBV3-2), the J gene TRBJ1-1, with D hard to call. The CDR3 is 14 residues long. V lost 4 bases and J lost 1, with 10 bases in between. CDR1 LGHDT and CDR2 YNNKEL come from the germline V gene (reference sequence). The CDR3 DNA is TGTGCCAGCAGCCGCGGTCTCGGGAACACTGAAGCTTTCTTT. It codes for CASSRGLGNTEAFF.